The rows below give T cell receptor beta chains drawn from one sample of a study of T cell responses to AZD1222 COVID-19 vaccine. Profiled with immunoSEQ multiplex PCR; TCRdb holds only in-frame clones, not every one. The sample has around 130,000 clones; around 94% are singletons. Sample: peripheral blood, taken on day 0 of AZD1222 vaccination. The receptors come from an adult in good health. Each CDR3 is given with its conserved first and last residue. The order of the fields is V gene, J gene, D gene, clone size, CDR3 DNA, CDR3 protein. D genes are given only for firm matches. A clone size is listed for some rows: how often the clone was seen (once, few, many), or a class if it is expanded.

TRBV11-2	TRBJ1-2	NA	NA	TGTGCCAGCAGCTCCGGGACACAATATGGCTACACCTTC	CASSSGTQYGYTF
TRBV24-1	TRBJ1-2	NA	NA	TGTGCCACCAGTGATTTTCCCGCGTCTAACTATGGCTACACCTTC	CATSDFPASNYGYTF
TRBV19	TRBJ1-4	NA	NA	TGTGCCAGTAGTATTGGACAGATAACTAATGAAAAACTGTTTTTT	CASSIGQITNEKLFF
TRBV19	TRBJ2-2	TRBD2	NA	TGTGCCAGTAGGAGCCCGGGGGGGAACACCGGGGAGCTGTTTTTT	CASRSPGGNTGELFF
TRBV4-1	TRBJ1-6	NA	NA	TGCGCCAGCAGCCAGGCTGTTGCCTTTAAGGGACTTTATAATTCACCCCTCCACTTT	CASSQAVAFKGLYNSPLHF
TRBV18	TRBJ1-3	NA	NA	TGTGCCAGCTCACTCCTAGACAGCCACTCTGGAAACACCATATATTTT	CASSLLDSHSGNTIYF
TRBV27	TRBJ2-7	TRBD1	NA	TGTGCCAGCAGTTTAACAAACAGGGGGCGCCTTTACGAGCAGTACTTC	CASSLTNRGRLYEQYF
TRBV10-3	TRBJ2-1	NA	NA	TGTGCCATCAGTGTTGGGCGGGGACTCCCCTACAATGAGCAGTTCTTC	CAISVGRGLPYNEQFF
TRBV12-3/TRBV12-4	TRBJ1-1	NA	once	TGTGCCAGCTTATATTTCGGCGGTGAAGCTTTCTTT	CASLYFGGEAFF
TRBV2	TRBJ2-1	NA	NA	TGTGCCAGCAGTGCGGGCCGCCTGGGTTACAATGAGCAGTTCTTC	CASSAGRLGYNEQFF
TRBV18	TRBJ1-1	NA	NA	TGTGCCAGCTCATACATCGAGGGAGGCACAGCAGTGAACACTGAAGCTTTCTTT	CASSYIEGGTAVNTEAFF
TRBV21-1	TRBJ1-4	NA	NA	TGTGCCAGCATCACAGCTGCAACTAATGAAAAACTGTTTTTT	CASITAATNEKLFF
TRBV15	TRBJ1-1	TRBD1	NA	TGTGCCACCAGCAGGCAGGGGGCGGTTACTGAAGCTTTCTTT	CATSRQGAVTEAFF
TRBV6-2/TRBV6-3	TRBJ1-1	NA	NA	TGTGCCAGCAGTCCCGCCAGGCGGCCTAAGGGTGTAACTGAAGCTTTCTTT	CASSPARRPKGVTEAFF
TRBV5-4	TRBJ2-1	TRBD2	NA	TGTGCCAGCAGCTTCGGGGGGACTAGCGCCCACAATGAGCAGTTCTTC	CASSFGGTSAHNEQFF
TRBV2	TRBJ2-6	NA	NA	TGTGCCAGCAGGCCAGAGCCTGGGGCCAACGTCCTGACTTTC	CASRPEPGANVLTF
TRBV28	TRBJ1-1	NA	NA	TGTGCCAGCAGTTCAACAGGACTGAACACTGAAGCTTTCTTT	CASSSTGLNTEAFF
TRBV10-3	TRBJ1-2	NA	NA	TGTGCCATCAGTGCCATGGGGGACTATGGCTACACCTTC	CAISAMGDYGYTF
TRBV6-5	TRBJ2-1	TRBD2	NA	TGTGCCAGCGCTGCCGGACTAGCGGGAAGTGATGAGCAGTTCTTC	CASAAGLAGSDEQFF
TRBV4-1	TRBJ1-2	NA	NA	TGCGCCAGCAGCTCACTTGGGGGGAGTAGTGGCTACACCTTC	CASSSLGGSSGYTF
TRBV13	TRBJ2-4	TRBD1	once	TGTGCCAGCAGGACAGGGGGCGAGAAAAACATTCAGTACTTC	CASRTGGEKNIQYF
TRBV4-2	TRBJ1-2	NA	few	TGTGCCAGCAGCCAAGATACGGCCGGGGTTCGAAGCCATGGCTACACCTTC	CASSQDTAGVRSHGYTF
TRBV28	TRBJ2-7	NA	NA	TGTGCCAGCAGTTTATCCGGACAGCTTTCATACGAGCAGTACTTC	CASSLSGQLSYEQYF
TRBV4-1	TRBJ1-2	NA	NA	TGCGCCAGCAGCCTCGACGGCCCCTATGGCTACACCTTC	CASSLDGPYGYTF
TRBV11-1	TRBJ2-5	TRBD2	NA	TGTGCCAGCAGCCCCGGACTAGCGGGAGTGGAGACCCAGTACTTC	CASSPGLAGVETQYF
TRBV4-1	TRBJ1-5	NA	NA	TGCGCCAGCAGCCAAGATACCAATCAGCCCCAGCATTTT	CASSQDTNQPQHF
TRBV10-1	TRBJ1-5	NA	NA	TGCGCCAGCAGTGGGCCCGGACAAGCCCAGCATTTT	CASSGPGQAQHF
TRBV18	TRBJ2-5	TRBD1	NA	TGTGCCAGCTCTCCGAGTACAGGGGGCGTAAAGACCCAGTACTTC	CASSPSTGGVKTQYF
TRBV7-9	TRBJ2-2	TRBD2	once	TGTGCCAGCAACTTACCGTCTAGCGGGACTTCCGGGGAGCTGTTTTTT	CASNLPSSGTSGELFF
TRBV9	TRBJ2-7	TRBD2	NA	TGTGCCAGCAGCGCCTCCGATCGGGGGGGCGAGCAGTACTTC	CASSASDRGGEQYF
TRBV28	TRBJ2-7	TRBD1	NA	TGTGCCAGCAGGGGGACAGGGCTCTCCTACGAGCAGTACTTC	CASRGTGLSYEQYF
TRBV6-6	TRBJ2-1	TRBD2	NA	TGTGCCAGCAGTACCTTGGCGGGGGGTTACAATGAGCAGTTCTTC	CASSTLAGGYNEQFF
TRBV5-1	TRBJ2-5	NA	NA	TGCGCCAGCAGCTTGGAAGGGACCCAGTACTTC	CASSLEGTQYF
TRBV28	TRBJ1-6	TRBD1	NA	TGTGCCAGCAGTCGAGACAGGGGATCACCCCTCCACTTT	CASSRDRGSPLHF
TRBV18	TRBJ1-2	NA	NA	TGTGCCAGCTCACCGGGGCCCCTTCTCGGCTACACCTTC	CASSPGPLLGYTF
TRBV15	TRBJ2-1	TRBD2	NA	TGTGCCACCAGCAGAGAGGCGGCTAGCGGGAGTGGGGATGAGCAGTTCTTC	CATSREAASGSGDEQFF
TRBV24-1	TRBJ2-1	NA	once	TGTGCCACCAGTTTCGGTGGTGCCCGGTACAATGAGCAGTTCTTC	CATSFGGARYNEQFF
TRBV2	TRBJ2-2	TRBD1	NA	TGTGCCAGCAGTCCGGGACAGGGAGAGACCGGGGAGCTGTTTTTT	CASSPGQGETGELFF
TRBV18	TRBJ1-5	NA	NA	TGTGCCAGCTCACCATCCCCCAACTGGCCCCAGCATTTT	CASSPSPNWPQHF
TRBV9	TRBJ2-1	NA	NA	TGTGCCAGCAGCCCGGGACACTACAATGAGCAGTTCTTC	CASSPGHYNEQFF
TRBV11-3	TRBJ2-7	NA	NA	TGCGAGAGGGTGCCCTACGAGCAGTACTTC	CERVPYEQYF
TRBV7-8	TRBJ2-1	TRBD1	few	TGTGCCAGCAGTTCGAGGACAGGGATGGGCAATGAGCAGTTCTTC	CASSSRTGMGNEQFF
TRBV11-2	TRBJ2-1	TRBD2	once	TGTGCCAGCAGCTTAGAGGTAGCGGGAGGTCTCAATGAGCAGTTCTTC	CASSLEVAGGLNEQFF
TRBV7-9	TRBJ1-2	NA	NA	TGTGCCAGCAGCTTAAGTCTACGGACACCCTTTAACTATGGCTACACCTTC	CASSLSLRTPFNYGYTF
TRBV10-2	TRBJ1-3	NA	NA	TGCGCCAGCAGTGCGCCGGAGCGGGCTGGAAACACCATATATTTT	CASSAPERAGNTIYF
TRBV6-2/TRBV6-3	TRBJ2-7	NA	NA	TGTGCCAGCAGTTACCCCTTCCCCCCCGGGGACTCCTACGAGCAGTACTTC	CASSYPFPPGDSYEQYF
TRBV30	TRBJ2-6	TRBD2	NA	TGTGCCTGGAGTTTAGCGGGAGGCTCTGGGGCCAACGTCCTGACTTTC	CAWSLAGGSGANVLTF